This TCR beta chain was sequenced during a study of blood T cells in healthy people across ages. Study results and caveats: Unknown donor CMV status possibly confounded expanded clonotype changes. When set beside aged donors, long-lived donors presented more naive CD4+ cells and higher diversity.

The CDR3 has 18 residues. V shed 4 bases and J shed 0 bases, with 15 bases lying between them. Germline V gives CDR1 KGHDR, CDR2 SFDVKD. This clonotype was detected a few times. Antigen: not known. A second about 7 to 11 cycle PCR used barcoded and J-beta primers. Every sample gave at least 3 million paired-end reads containing CDR3. TCRdb redid the calling of the 5' RACE reads with MiXCR, one entry per CDR3 protein. The repertoire includes over 750,000 distinct CDR3 sequences, around 25% of them detected once, and 9.4% sits in the top ten. Each donor was a healthy Caucasian individual from Russia, aged 6 to 90. The sample was also reused in another study, on T cells of mothers and their children.

Input material: blood. The gene calls are TRBV24-1 and TRBJ2-6, with D perhaps TRBD2 (6 bases). The sequence was collected from a boy aged 5-17 years in good health. CDR3 in DNA: TGTGCCACCAGTGACTCCGCGGGGAGAACCTCTGGGGCCAACGTCCTGACTTTC. Translating gives CATSDSAGRTSGANVLTF.